The clone carrying this TCR beta chain was observed at least ten times. Its specificity is not known. Library construction for TCR beta used iRepertoire HTBI primers and Arm-PCR of CDR3 regions. A single record per CDR3 protein comes from TCRdb applying MiXCR to the multiplex PCR reads. Of some 410,000 distinct CDR3 sequences detected, roughly 15% appear once; the ten largest clones hold around 11%. Documented time point: newly diagnosed GD, antithyroid drugs for less than 3 months. Preparation of the TCR library used RNA extracted from PBMCs. Patients were from an endocrinology department in Xi'an, China. V lost 3 bases and J 6 bases, leaving 2 bases between the germline ends. Germline assignment: CDR1 MNHEY and CDR2 SMNVEV (reference sequence). This CDR3 is 11 amino acids long. This sample was taken from a study of regulatory T cells in long-lasting Graves disease. Study-wide findings and caveats: Relative to newly diagnosed Graves' patients, persistent ones had lower TCR diversity.

These same records also appear under a second study, on T cells in Graves' hyperthyroidism and ophthalmopathy. Turning to that study: Not enrolled were patients with uncontrolled infection, other autoimmune disease, pregnancy or lactation. A first-round RT-PCR of the TCR CDR3 used the HTBI primer set.

This TCR came from a woman aged 30 to 39 with Graves disease. The chain has TRBV27 and TRBJ2-2; D not certain. Sequencing used peripheral blood mononuclear cells (PBMCs), obtained at new diagnosis, from a patient treated with antithyroid drugs. The CDR3 is CASSFAGELFF. The CDR3 DNA follows: TGTGCCAGCAGTTTTGCCGGGGAGCTGTTTTTT.